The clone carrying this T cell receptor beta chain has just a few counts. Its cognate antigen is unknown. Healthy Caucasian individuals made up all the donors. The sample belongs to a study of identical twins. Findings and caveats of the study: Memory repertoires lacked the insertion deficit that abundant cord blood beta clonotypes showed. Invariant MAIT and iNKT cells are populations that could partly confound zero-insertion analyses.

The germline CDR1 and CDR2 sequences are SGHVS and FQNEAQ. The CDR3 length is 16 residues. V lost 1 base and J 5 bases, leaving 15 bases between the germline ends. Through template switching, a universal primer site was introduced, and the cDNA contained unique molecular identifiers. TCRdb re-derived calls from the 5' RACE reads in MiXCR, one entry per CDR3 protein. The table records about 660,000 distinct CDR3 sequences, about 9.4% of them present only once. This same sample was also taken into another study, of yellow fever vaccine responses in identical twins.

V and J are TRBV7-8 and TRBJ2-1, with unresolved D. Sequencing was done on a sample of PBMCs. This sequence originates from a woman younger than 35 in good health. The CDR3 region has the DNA TGTGCCAGCAGCTTAGACTTAGCCACATTAGACAATGAGCAGTTCTTC. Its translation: CASSLDLATLDNEQFF.